This is a list of T cell receptor beta chains from one sample in a study of post-analysis software for immune sequencing data. TCRdb called the PCR reads again in MiXCR, with one record for every CDR3 protein. Of about 260,000 distinct CDR3 sequences in the sample, 36% were seen once. The sequencing input was blood. Every receptor here comes from a girl aged 5-17 years with multiple sclerosis. CDR3s include the opening cysteine and the closing phenylalanine or tryptophan. The order of the fields is clone size, J gene, V gene, D gene, CDR3 DNA, CDR3 protein. The D gene is left open where the match is weak. Clone size is not always given. Where it is, it says once, few, many or a class for expanded clones.

few	TRBJ2-2	TRBV7-9	.	TGTGCCAGCAGCCCATTCCCTAGGCCGGCCGAAAGGAACACCGGGGAGCTGTTTTTT	CASSPFPRPAERNTGELFF
.	TRBJ2-7	TRBV5-1	.	TGCGCCAGCAGCTTGGAGGCGTCTCCATCCTACGAGCAGAACTTC	CASSLEASPSYEQNF
.	TRBJ2-5	TRBV4-1	.	TGCGCCAGCAGCCAAGGAGGAGAGGCGGAGACCCAGTACTTC	CASSQGGEAETQYF
.	TRBJ1-6	TRBV7-2	TRBD1	TGTGCCAGCAGCCCCAGCGGGACAGTAAATTCACCCCTCCACTTT	CASSPSGTVNSPLHF
few	TRBJ1-4	TRBV12-5	TRBD1	TGTGCTAGTGGTCCCGCCGGGACAGCTAATGAAAAGCTGTTTTTT	CASGPAGTANEKLFF
.	TRBJ2-3	TRBV19	TRBD2	TGTGCCAGTAGTGTAATGGGGCTAGCGGGAGGTCCAGATACGCAGTATTTT	CASSVMGLAGGPDTQYF
few	TRBJ2-3	TRBV29-1	.	TGCAGCGGTGGGACCCCTAGCACAGATACGCAGTATTTT	CSGGTPSTDTQYF
many	TRBJ1-2	TRBV6-5	TRBD1	TGTGCCAGCAGTTTCGCCGACAGGGCTAACTATGGCTACACCTTC	CASSFADRANYGYTF
.	TRBJ2-2	TRBV19	.	TGTGCCAGTAGTAAGGGAAAGGGACGGTCGAACACCGGGGAGCGGTTTTTT	CASSKGKGRSNTGERFF
.	TRBJ1-2	TRBV7-2	.	TGTGCCAGCAGCTTAGCAAGAGGATACTATGGCTACACCTTC	CASSLARGYYGYTF
.	TRBJ1-1	TRBV6-6	.	TGTGCCAGCAGCGGACTCGGGCGGGACACTGAAGCTTTCTTT	CASSGLGRDTEAFF
once	TRBJ2-5	TRBV20-1	.	TGCAGTGCTAGAGATGTAGTTCGAAGCCCCCAGTACTTC	CSARDVVRSPQYF
few	TRBJ2-2	TRBV27	.	TGTGCCAGCAGTTTCACGCGGGCAGGGGCGAACACCGGGGAGCTGTTTTTT	CASSFTRAGANTGELFF
many	TRBJ2-7	TRBV11-2	TRBD2	TGTGCCAGCAGCCAAGGGCTAGCGGGACTCTACGAGCAGTACTTC	CASSQGLAGLYEQYF
many	TRBJ2-3	TRBV3-1	.	TGTGCCAGCAGTTCGGGCCGGCGGACAGATACGCAGTATTTT	CASSSGRRTDTQYF
many	TRBJ1-1	TRBV29-1	.	TGCAGCGTTGAAGGGGACAAGTCCCTGAACACTGAAGCTTTCTTT	CSVEGDKSLNTEAFF
.	TRBJ1-1	TRBV3-1	TRBD1	TGTGCCAGCAGCCAAGCCGGGACAGGGCCCTCGGAAGCTTTCTTT	CASSQAGTGPSEAFF
few	TRBJ2-7	TRBV20-1	.	TGCAGTGCAACTGGAGGGGGCCTCTACAATGAGCAGTACTTC	CSATGGGLYNEQYF
.	TRBJ2-5	TRBV5-1	TRBD1	TGCGCCAGCAGCTACGGACAGGGGGGAAATGGGCAGTACTTC	CASSYGQGGNGQYF
.	TRBJ2-7	TRBV29-1	.	TGCAGCGTTGAGATCAGGGAAGATAGCGAGCAGTACTTC	CSVEIREDSEQYF
few	TRBJ1-1	TRBV20-1	.	TGCAGTGCTAGATTTGGACCAATAGAAGCTTTCTTT	CSARFGPIEAFF
.	TRBJ2-3	TRBV20-1	.	TGCAGTGCTAGTAACGCAGGGGACAACACAGATACGCAGTATTTT	CSASNAGDNTDTQYF
many	TRBJ2-5	TRBV6-1	.	TGTGCCAGCAGTGGCCCAAGGCAGGTCCAAGAGACCCAGTACTTC	CASSGPRQVQETQYF
many	TRBJ2-6	TRBV4-2	.	TGTGCCAGCAGCCAAGATCGGGGGAGCTCTGGGGCCAACGTCCTGACTTTC	CASSQDRGSSGANVLTF
many	TRBJ1-2	TRBV29-1	.	TGCAGCGTTGACCGAACAGAACACTATGGCTACACCTTC	CSVDRTEHYGYTF
.	TRBJ2-5	TRBV7-2	TRBD2	TGTGCCAGCAGCTCCAGACGGGCGGGAGGGCCTGAGACCCAGTACTTC	CASSSRRAGGPETQYF
.	TRBJ1-1	TRBV7-9	TRBD1	TGTGCCAGCAGCTCAGTCTACCGGGACAGGGGGCTTTTAAACACTGAAGCTTTCTTT	CASSSVYRDRGLLNTEAFF
.	TRBJ2-4	TRBV14	.	TGTACCAGCAGCCAAGACCTAGCCAAAAACATTCAGTACTTC	CTSSQDLAKNIQYF
few	TRBJ2-4	TRBV7-8	.	TGTGCCAGCAGCTTAGTAGGGCCGAAAAACATTCAGTACTTC	CASSLVGPKNIQYF
few	TRBJ1-6	TRBV12-3/TRBV12-4	.	TGTGCCAGCAGTTTAAAGTTGGGGAGCTCCTATAATTCACCCCTCCACTTT	CASSLKLGSSYNSPLHF
.	TRBJ2-1	TRBV12-3/TRBV12-4	TRBD2	TGTGCCAGCAGTGGCGGGACTAGCGGGAGCCTAAGCTCCTACAATGAGCAGTTCTTC	CASSGGTSGSLSSYNEQFF
.	TRBJ2-1	TRBV7-2	.	TGTGCCAGCAGCTTAGGAACGGGGCGCTCCTACAATGAGCAGTTCTTC	CASSLGTGRSYNEQFF
many	TRBJ2-1	TRBV5-1	.	TGCGCCAGCGCAAGGACGGCAAGCTCCTACAATGAGCAGTTCTTC	CASARTASSYNEQFF
many	TRBJ1-6	TRBV5-5	TRBD1	TGTGCCAGCAGGCGGGCCACAGGGGCAGGGTCACCCCTCCACTTT	CASRRATGAGSPLHF
few	TRBJ2-7	TRBV27	TRBD2	TGTGCCAGCAGTTTATCGGCGGGGGGGGACTACGGGCAGTACTTC	CASSLSAGGDYGQYF
many	TRBJ2-1	TRBV12-3/TRBV12-4	TRBD2	TGTGCCAGCAGTTTACTAGCGGGAGGGATCAATGAGCAGTTCTTC	CASSLLAGGINEQFF
many	TRBJ1-2	TRBV12-3/TRBV12-4	TRBD1	TGTGCCAGCAGTTTGGGACAGAACTATGGCTACACCTTC	CASSLGQNYGYTF
.	TRBJ2-3	TRBV6-5	.	TGTGCCAGTATCGCGGGGCCCACAGATACGCAGTATTTT	CASIAGPTDTQYF
many	TRBJ2-1	TRBV18	TRBD1	TGTGCCAGCTCCCCGGGACAGGGCGCCCGCAATGAGCAGTTCTTC	CASSPGQGARNEQFF
many	TRBJ2-7	TRBV12-3/TRBV12-4	.	TGTGCCAGCAGCTCCGACCAATACGAGCAGTACTTC	CASSSDQYEQYF
.	TRBJ1-4	TRBV2	.	TGTGCCAGTGGGGGGGCCGGGGAAAAACTGTTTTTT	CASGGAGEKLFF
many	TRBJ2-1	TRBV7-3	TRBD2	TGTGCCAGCAGCTTAACGACTAGCGGGTGGGACAATGAGCAGTTCTTC	CASSLTTSGWDNEQFF
many	TRBJ2-5	TRBV3-1	.	TGTGCCAGCAGCCTAGGGGGGCTCTCGGGCGGCGAGACCCAGTACTTC	CASSLGGLSGGETQYF
.	TRBJ2-1	TRBV5-6	.	TGTGCCAGCAGCTTTACAGGCTCGAAGTTCTTC	CASSFTGSKFF
many	TRBJ2-3	TRBV15	.	TGTGCCACCAGCAGGAGGGGGGGGCCGACAGATACGCAGTATTTT	CATSRRGGPTDTQYF
many	TRBJ2-3	TRBV4-1	.	TGCGCCAGCTGCTGGGAAGTCAGCACAGATACGCAGTATTTT	CASCWEVSTDTQYF